This T cell receptor (beta chain) was sequenced for a study of T cells in localized non-small cell lung cancer. Sequencing used immunoSEQ multiplex PCR; TCRdb keeps in-frame clones, though not all of them. Of 55,000 to 75,000 clones in the sample, about nine tenths were seen once. Only a few counts were recorded for this clone. The CDR3 is made up of 13 amino acids. Trimming took off 8 bases at V and 1 base at J, with 11 bases between the two ends. Looked up from germline, CDR1 is SGHDN and CDR2 is FVKESK. This clonotype originated in a male donor aged 60 or older with stage III squamous cell lung carcinoma. The V call is TRBV14, the J call TRBJ1-1; D remains ambiguous. The starting material was peripheral blood, obtained before any cancer treatment. The chain's CDR3 is CASAIGPNTEAFF. CDR3 DNA sequence: TGTGCCAGCGCAATCGGGCCGAACACTGAAGCTTTCTTT.